The next 26 T cell receptor beta chains were all read from a single sample in a study of blood T cell repertoires in COVID-19 (dated by TCRdb to about 2020). Libraries were built with the immunoSEQ multiplex PCR assay. Imported from immuneACCESS, the table was reduced by TCRdb to in-frame sequences with V and J called. These copies leave out some clones; in studies compared against another copy, an unresolved V gene accounts for under half, and the cause of the remainder is not known. The sample contains approximately 240,000 clones, approximately 86% of them found a single time. Of the sample, 2.5% to 3.5% falls within the top ten clones. The material sequenced was peripheral blood. These receptors came from a woman aged 30 to 39 who had recovered from COVID-19.

CDR3 DNA: TGCAGTGCTAGTGGGGACAGGTTCGAAAAACTGTTTTTT. This sequence encodes CSASGDRFEKLFF. The chain couples TRBV20-1 to TRBJ1-4, with 8 bases matching TRBD1. Germline V gene data show CDR1 as DFQATT and CDR2 as SNEGSKA (reference sequence). CDR3 length equals 13 residues. V lost 3 bases and J lost 8; bases outside the gene matches: 5.

This rearrangement joins TRBV5-6 to TRBJ2-2; D may be TRBD1 (5 bases). Trimming cost V 3 bases and J 3 bases, with 15 bases left between them. The CDR3 runs 16 residues. Germline CDR1 SGHDT, CDR2 YYEEEE. CDR3 sequence reads: CASSWTPPEHTGELFF. DNA for the CDR3: TGTGCCAGCAGCTGGACACCCCCGGAGCACACCGGGGAGCTGTTTTTT.

This chain links TRBV4-1 with TRBJ1-1; D ambiguous. Germline V gene data show CDR1 as MGHRA and CDR2 as YSYEKL. There are 14 residues in the CDR3. V lost 1 base and J lost 3, with 9 bases in between. CDR3 sequence: CASSQASYYTEAFF. CDR3 sequence (DNA): TGCGCCAGCAGCCAAGCTTCCTATTACACTGAAGCTTTCTTT.

V and J are TRBV10-3 and TRBJ1-1, with D unclear. Germline assignment: CDR1 ENHRY and CDR2 SYGVKD. V gave up 2 bases and J gave up 0 bases, with 10 bases separating them. The CDR3 length is 15 residues. The CDR3 protein is CAISEKTLMNTEAFF. Here the CDR3 DNA reads TGTGCCATCAGTGAGAAGACACTGATGAACACTGAAGCTTTCTTT.

The CDR3 DNA reads TGTGCCAGTGCTACCCAGGGGAGTTTAGGAGAAAAACTGTTTTTT. Translated, it gives CASATQGSLGEKLFF. This chain uses TRBV19 with TRBJ1-4, with a possible D match to TRBD1 (6 bases). The CDR3 is 15 amino acids. V was pared by 8 bases and J by 8 bases, with 21 bases between. Looked up from germline, CDR1 is LNHDA and CDR2 is SQIVND (reference sequence).

In its sample, this clone was seen once. This chain connects TRBV7-9 to TRBJ2-3; 7 bases agree with TRBD1. CDR1 and CDR2 from the germline V gene are SEHNR and FQNEAQ (reference sequence). The trim removed 3 bases at V and 9 bases at J, leaving 9 bases unmatched. The CDR3 has 14 amino acids. CDR3: CASSFETGAVTQYF. The CDR3 region has the DNA TGTGCCAGCAGCTTTGAAACAGGGGCGGTCACGCAGTATTTT. Combining the CDR3 with reference TRBV7-9 and TRBJ2-3 gives the whole variable domain DTGVSQNPRHKITKRGQNVTFRCDPISEHNRLYWYRQTLGQGPEFLTYFQNEAQLEKSRLLSDRFSAERPKGSFSTLEIQRTEQGDSAMYLCASSFETGAVTQYFGPGTRLTVL.

V usage is TRBV5-1 and J usage is TRBJ2-3; 10 positions match TRBD2. The germline gives CDR1 SGHRS, CDR2 YFSETQ. CDR3 size: 16 residues. V lost 0 bases to trimming and J lost 3 bases; unmatched junction nucleotides: 4. The CDR3, as DNA: TGCGCCAGCAGCTTGGAGCGGGGGGGTGGAACAGATACGCAGTATTTT. Encoded protein: CASSLERGGGTDTQYF.

CDR3 amino acids: CASSTTSLYNEQFF. CDR3 nucleotide sequence: TGTGCCAGCAGCACGACTAGCCTTTACAATGAGCAGTTCTTC. The V call is TRBV5-4, the J call TRBJ2-1; 7 bases are shared with TRBD2. CDR1 and CDR2 (germline): SGHNT, YYREEE (reference sequence). The CDR3 consists of 14 residues. V dropped 4 bases and J dropped 4; count of bases not matched to a gene: 5. Together with reference TRBV5-4 and TRBJ2-1, the CDR3 gives the full variable domain: ETGVTQSPTHLIKTRGQQVTLRCSSQSGHNTVSWYQQALGQGPQFIFQYYREEENGRGNFPPRFSGLQFPNYSSELNVNALELDDSALYLCASSTTSLYNEQFFGPGTRLTVL.

The chain combines TRBV7-3 with TRBJ2-2, with 11 positions matching TRBD2. The CDR3 totals 15 residues. Germline loops: CDR1 SGHTA, CDR2 FQGTGA. V trimming: 5 bases; J trimming: 7 bases; junction bases outside the gene matches: 6. CDR3 in amino acids: CASSLGLAGGGELFF. The CDR3, as DNA: TGTGCCAGCAGCCTCGGACTAGCGGGTGGCGGGGAGCTGTTTTTT.

The chain uses TRBV4-3 and TRBJ2-2; 10 nucleotides align to TRBD2. CDR3 length: 17 residues. The V and J ends lost 1 base and 2 bases, in that order; junction bases with no gene match: 4. The germline CDR1 and CDR2 sequences are LGHNA and YSLEER. CDR3 region: CASSQGAGGFNTGELFF. The CDR3 DNA follows: TGCGCCAGCAGCCAAGGAGCGGGGGGGTTTAACACCGGGGAGCTGTTTTTT.

The rearrangement links TRBV5-6 to TRBJ2-7; D unclear. Germline assignment: CDR1 SGHDT and CDR2 YYEEEE. Trimming shortened V by 4 bases and J by 5 bases, and 19 bases separated the two germline ends. This CDR3 is 15 amino acids long. DNA of the CDR3: TGTGCCAGCAGCCGCCGGGTCGGCGATACCCACGAGCAGTACTTC. Translating gives CASSRRVGDTHEQYF. The full variable domain, with the rest looked up from reference TRBV5-6 and TRBJ2-7, is DAGVTQSPTHLIKTRGQQVTLRCSPKSGHDTVSWYQQALGQGPQFIFQYYEEEERQRGNFPDRFSGHQFPNYSSELNVNALLLGDSALYLCASSRRVGDTHEQYFGPGTRLTVT.

The chain couples TRBV13 to TRBJ1-3; 11 positions agree with TRBD1. CDR3 length: 16 amino acids. The trim removed 4 bases at V and 4 bases at J, leaving 6 bases unmatched. Germline CDR1 is PRHDT and CDR2 is FYEKMQ (reference sequence). In DNA, the CDR3 is TGTGCCAGCAGCTCAGGACAGGGGGCGCAAGGAAACACCATATATTTT. Translated, it gives CASSSGQGAQGNTIYF. Complete variable domain (other parts from reference TRBV13 and TRBJ1-3): AAGVIQSPRHLIKEKRETATLKCYPIPRHDTVYWYQQGPGQDPQFLISFYEKMQSDKGSIPDRFSAQQFSDYHSELNMSSLELGDSALYFCASSSGQGAQGNTIYFGEGSWLTVV.

This clone was counted a single time. The rearrangement links TRBV27 to TRBJ1-2; weak D call: TRBD1 (5 bases). The germline gives CDR1 MNHEY, CDR2 SMNVEV (reference sequence). CDR3 length: 13 amino acids. The germline V and J ends were trimmed by 4 bases and 4 bases, with 10 bases remaining between them. Here the CDR3 DNA reads TGTGCCAGCAGTTCTAGGCAGGGCTATGGCTACACCTTC. The encoded protein is CASSSRQGYGYTF.

In nucleotides, the CDR3 is TGCGCCAGCAAGTACAGGGCTAGCTACGAGCAGTACTTC. Translation gives CASKYRASYEQYF. This sequence joins TRBV10-2 and TRBJ2-7; D might be TRBD1 (6 bases). Germline V gene sequence: CDR1 WSHSY, CDR2 SAAADI. With 7 bases removed from V and 3 bases from J, the gap between germline ends came to 13 bases. This CDR3 spans 13 amino acids.

The genes are TRBV7-9 and TRBJ2-1, with 8 bases matching TRBD1. The CDR3 runs to 14 residues. After removal of 4 bases from V and 7 bases from J, the junction contained 6 bases not matched to a gene. Germline V CDR1 and CDR2: SEHNR, FQNEAQ (reference sequence). The CDR3 protein is CASSSRTGFNEQFF. CDR3 DNA: TGTGCCAGCAGCTCAAGGACAGGGTTTAATGAGCAGTTCTTC.

The rearrangement joins TRBV5-1 to TRBJ2-7; TRBD1 matches 7 bases. The germline CDR1 and CDR2 sequences are SGHRS and YFSETQ. This CDR3 has 14 amino acids. V gave up 4 bases and J gave up 2 bases; unmatched junction bases: 6. The CDR3 DNA follows: TGCGCCAGCAGCCCACCGGGACAGACCTACGAGCAGTACTTC. This codes for CASSPPGQTYEQYF.

The chain combines TRBV7-6 with TRBJ2-7; 8 bases agree with TRBD2. Trimming cost V 1 base and J 2 bases; bases outside gene matches: 13. The CDR3 has 18 residues. Germline V lookup: CDR1 SGHVS, CDR2 FNYEAQ. CDR3 bases: TGTGCCAGCAGCTTAGTGGGACCAGCGGGGGTCTCCCCCTACGAGCAGTACTTC. Its translation: CASSLVGPAGVSPYEQYF.

V usage is TRBV9 and J usage is TRBJ2-3; 11 bases are shared with TRBD2. V trimming: 3 bases; J trimming: 5 bases; junction bases outside the gene matches: 5. This CDR3 contains 15 residues. CDR1 is SGDLS and CDR2 is YYNGEE in the germline V gene. The CDR3 sequence: CASSGSGGALDTQYF. As DNA, the CDR3 is TGTGCCAGCAGCGGTAGCGGGGGGGCCTTAGATACGCAGTATTTT.

This sequence joins TRBV5-4 and TRBJ2-1, with 10 bases aligning to TRBD2. CDR1 and CDR2 from the germline V gene are SGHNT and YYREEE (reference sequence). The length of the CDR3 is 17 residues. J was trimmed by 4 bases and V by 0 bases; bases with no gene match: 7. DNA of the CDR3: TGTGCCAGCAGCTTGGCCTTACTAGCGGGGCAGTACAATGAGCAGTTCTTC. It yields the protein CASSLALLAGQYNEQFF.

J is TRBJ2-2 and V is TRBV3-1 (or the pseudogene TRBV3-2), with D possibly being TRBD1 (7 bases). Looked up from germline, CDR1 is LGHDT and CDR2 is YNNKEL (reference sequence). The CDR3 totals 17 residues. V was shortened by 1 base and J by 1 base, with 13 bases between the two germline ends. CDR3 sequence: CASSQVPGGRNTGELFF. For the CDR3, the DNA is TGTGCCAGCAGCCAAGTACCAGGGGGGCGGAACACCGGGGAGCTGTTTTTT.

The chain carries TRBV4-2 and TRBJ1-2; 10 bases map to TRBD1. The length of the CDR3 is 13 residues. J was trimmed by 5 bases and V by 3 bases; bases with no gene match: 0. In germline, CDR1 is LGHNA, CDR2 YNFKEQ. CDR3: CASSQGQGYGYTF. CDR3 DNA: TGTGCCAGCAGCCAGGGACAGGGGTATGGCTACACCTTC.

The V call is TRBV9, the J call TRBJ1-2; D uncertain. Germline values: CDR1 SGDLS, CDR2 YYNGEE. Trimming shortened V by 1 base and J by 4 bases, and 14 bases separated the two germline ends. The CDR3 has 15 residues. CDR3 sequence: CASSVSPLLGYGYTF. For the CDR3, the DNA is TGTGCCAGCAGCGTATCCCCCCTGCTCGGCTATGGCTACACCTTC.

This clone turned up a few times. This chain joins TRBV15 and TRBJ1-5; 7 bases match TRBD1. Looked up from germline, CDR1 is LNHNV and CDR2 is YYDKDF (reference sequence). The CDR3 loop spans 16 amino acids. Trimming took 0 bases from V and 5 from J; bases not matched to a gene: 7. Here the CDR3 DNA reads TGTGCCACCAGCAGAGATGAGGACAGGACGCATCAGCCCCAGCATTTT. Its translation: CATSRDEDRTHQPQHF.

The sample holds one count of this clone. The rearrangement joins TRBV20-1 to TRBJ1-1; the D is unclear. Germline loops: CDR1 DFQATT, CDR2 SNEGSKA (reference sequence). The ends were cut back, 3 bases at V and 2 bases at J, with 10 bases in the middle. This CDR3 region has 13 residues. As DNA, the CDR3 is TGCAGTGCTAGTAAGGACTTAAACACTGAAGCTTTCTTT. Its translation: CSASKDLNTEAFF.

The chain employs TRBV5-1 and TRBJ2-1, with D possibly being TRBD2 (5 bases). CDR3 size: 12 residues. Trimming stripped 4 bases from V and 9 bases from J, with 11 bases between. Per the germline V gene, CDR1 is SGHRS and CDR2 is YFSETQ. The chain's CDR3 is CASSAAGLEQFF. The CDR3 coding sequence is TGCGCCAGCAGCGCGGCGGGTCTTGAGCAGTTCTTC.

Only one count was recorded for this clone. The CDR3 spells CASSLAGSYEQYF. The CDR3 DNA reads as TGTGCCAGCTCACTAGCGGGGTCCTACGAGCAGTACTTC. V is TRBV9 and J is TRBJ2-7; 10 nucleotides match TRBD2. Germline loops: CDR1 SGDLS, CDR2 YYNGEE. The CDR3 has 13 residues. Trimming removed 7 bases from V and 1 base from J; junction bases left unmatched: 2.